In its sample, the clone carrying this T cell receptor (beta chain) was seen many times. Its matching antigen is unknown. One end of the junction varies from germline; a read error may be responsible. TCRdb ran MiXCR on the 5' RACE reads and lists one entry per CDR3 protein. The sample carries hundreds of thousands of distinct CDR3 sequences, around 24% recorded once. CDR3 length equals 13 residues. Germline CDR1 reads SSHAT; CDR2 reads FNYEAQ (reference sequence). The data derive from a study of identical twins. General observations from the study: It was out-of-frame TCR alpha sharing in monozygotic twins that models underestimated.

A further study also used this sample, focusing on T cells expressing NK-cell markers. That source reports: For over five donors, the dominant NKG2C+ clonotypes made up roughly 1.0-7.5% of their CD8+ T cells. The leading position in the CD3+CD56-NKG2C+ fraction of several donors also went to these clonotypes.

The rearrangement uses TRBV7-7 and TRBJ2-2; D is perhaps TRBD1 (5 bases). Specimen: CD4+ T cells sorted from blood. The source is a young woman in good health. The chain's CDR3 is CASSLRGTGELFF. The CDR3 region has the DNA TGTGCTAGCAGCTTAAGGGGTACCGGGGAGCTGTTTTTT.